This T cell receptor (beta chain) was observed in a study of blood T cell repertoires in COVID-19. Study as a whole: Collection of acute and convalescent COVID-19 samples took place in the United States, Italy and Spain. T cells, B-cell-depleted T cells, or PBMCs supplied cDNA or gDNA.

Original processing notes: By means of reference gene primer amplification, nucleated cell counts were estimated. TCRdb's table, derived via immunoSEQ multiplex PCR, lists solely in-frame clones and lacks some. V, J and clone size were drawn from that table, and D and trimming were deduced from the DNA. The table shows nearly 110,000 clones, with about 91% occurring only once. Germline values: CDR1 GTSNPN, CDR2 SVGIG (reference sequence). This CDR3 is built from 15 residues. The junction had 9 bases not matched to a gene; V was cut back by 2 bases and J by 4 bases. Sequencing was performed on peripheral blood. The chain uses TRBV30 and TRBJ1-2; 8 nucleotides match TRBD1. The source is a man between 45 and 60 years old with active or convalescent COVID-19. The CDR3 region is CAWSLQQGDGYGYTF. The DNA of the CDR3 is TGTGCCTGGAGTTTACAACAGGGGGACGGCTATGGCTACACCTTC.